One and the same sample provided the 22 T cell receptor beta chains below, sequenced in a study of cytomegalovirus exposure and HLA in healthy donors. A multiplex PCR was run with 60 Vbeta primers and 13 Jbeta primers. The data were produced by immunoSEQ multiplex PCR, yet TCRdb's version contains in-frame clones alone and is incomplete. In the table there are about 200,000 clones, 82% of which are singletons. Sequenced: PBMCs. The source of these receptors is a woman aged 40 to 50 in good health and CMV-seronegative.

The V call is TRBV9, the J call TRBJ1-5, with a tentative D call TRBD1 (6 bases). The length of the CDR3 is 14 residues. From germline, CDR1 is SGDLS and CDR2 YYNGEE. Trimming left V 4 bases short and J 9 bases short, with 17 bases between. CDR3 sequence: CASSFGPRGGPQHF. The CDR3 DNA reads TGTGCCAGCAGCTTTGGGCCAAGGGGGGGGCCCCAGCATTTT.

The gene calls are TRBV6-5 and TRBJ2-7; 13 nucleotides agree with TRBD2. The CDR3 has 16 residues. Germline CDR1 and CDR2: MNHEY and SVGAGI. The J segment lost 2 bases and the V segment lost 4 bases, leaving 5 bases of the junction unmatched. The CDR3 DNA reads TGTGCCAGCAGTTTAGGGACTAGCGGGACAACCTACGAGCAGTACTTC. It yields the protein CASSLGTSGTTYEQYF.

V is TRBV7-6 and J is TRBJ2-5; D is perhaps TRBD1 (7 bases). The CDR3 contains 18 residues. The ends were cut back, 1 base at V and 1 base at J, with 19 bases in the middle. Germline assignment: CDR1 SGHVS and CDR2 FNYEAQ. This chain's CDR3 is CASSLDRSRGAIQETQYF. In DNA, the CDR3 is TGTGCCAGCAGCTTAGATCGCTCCAGGGGGGCGATCCAAGAGACCCAGTACTTC.

This clone showed up just once. The V gene is TRBV2, the J gene TRBJ2-2; possibly TRBD2 for D (6 bases). Germline CDR1 and CDR2: SNHLY and FYNNEI. Trimming cost V 6 bases and J 2 bases, with 16 bases left between them. This CDR3 spans 16 amino acids. CDR3 amino acids: CASRSDRRGNTGELFF. CDR3 nucleotides: TGTGCCAGCAGATCCGACCGGAGGGGCAACACCGGGGAGCTGTTTTTT.

V gene TRBV7-9 combines with J gene TRBJ2-2, with D possibly matching TRBD2 (6 bases). Germline CDR1 and CDR2: SEHNR and FQNEAQ (reference sequence). The CDR3 loop spans 15 amino acids. With 6 bases removed from V and 4 bases from J, the gap between germline ends came to 15 bases. Here the CDR3 DNA reads TGTGCCAGCAGTACGATCGGGAGAGGCACCGGGGAGCTGTTTTTT. This codes for CASSTIGRGTGELFF.

This clone has a single count. V gene TRBV7-2 combines with J gene TRBJ1-3; D is possibly TRBD1 (5 bases). The germline V and J ends were trimmed by 8 bases and 14 bases, with 22 bases remaining between them. The CDR3 extends over 13 amino acids. CDR1 is SGHTA and CDR2 is FQGNSA in the germline V gene. DNA of the CDR3: TGTGCCAGCGCCCCTATGGGGATCGGAGGGGTATATTTT. It encodes CASAPMGIGGVYF.

The rearrangement uses TRBV7-7 and TRBJ2-5, with a tentative D call TRBD2 (7 bases). CDR3 size: 16 residues. Germline CDR1 and CDR2: SSHAT and FNYEAQ (reference sequence). V was shortened by 1 base and J by 2 bases, with 14 bases between the two germline ends. CDR3 amino acids: CASSLDRRGGQETQYF. The CDR3 coding sequence is TGTGCCAGCAGCTTAGATCGGAGGGGGGGTCAAGAGACCCAGTACTTC.

V is TRBV29-1 and J is TRBJ2-5; TRBD2 is a possible D gene (6 bases). This CDR3 region has 14 residues. Trimming took off 1 base at V and 5 bases at J, with 14 bases between the two ends. Looked up from germline, CDR1 is SQVTM and CDR2 is ANQGSEA. The CDR3 spells CSVEAQGLAETQYF. In DNA, the CDR3 is TGCAGCGTTGAAGCCCAGGGACTGGCGGAGACCCAGTACTTC.

This clone was picked up a small number of times. This chain uses TRBV9 with TRBJ2-2, with D tentatively TRBD1 (5 bases). Germline V lookup: CDR1 SGDLS, CDR2 YYNGEE. The germline V and J ends were trimmed by 3 bases and 6 bases, with 12 bases remaining between them. The CDR3 runs 14 residues. CDR3 sequence: CASSAHRSSGELFF. The DNA of the CDR3 is TGTGCCAGCAGCGCCCACAGGTCCTCCGGGGAGCTGTTTTTT.

This chain uses TRBV4-1 with TRBJ1-1; D is perhaps TRBD1 (5 bases). V was cut by 0 bases and J by 5 bases, with 13 bases left in between. This CDR3 comprises 15 residues. CDR1 and CDR2 (germline): MGHRA, YSYEKL. The CDR3 here is CASSQEGGGWTEAFF. CDR3 nucleotide sequence: TGCGCCAGCAGCCAAGAGGGCGGGGGGTGGACTGAAGCTTTCTTT.

This rearrangement joins TRBV30 to TRBJ1-2; 8 positions match TRBD1. J gave up 0 bases and V 5 bases, and 8 bases lay outside the gene matches. This CDR3 has 15 amino acids. The germline V gene encodes CDR1 GTSNPN and CDR2 SVGIG (reference sequence). CDR3 DNA: TGTGCCTGGGGGCTTACGACAGGGGCTAACTATGGCTACACCTTC. Protein: CAWGLTTGANYGYTF.

V usage is TRBV29-1 and J usage is TRBJ2-5, with 8 bases fitting TRBD1. The CDR3 totals 14 residues. The V gene end was trimmed by 3 bases and the J gene end by 4 bases; junction bases not matched to a gene: 7. Germline CDR1 is SQVTM and CDR2 is ANQGSEA. The DNA for the CDR3 is TGCAGCGTTGAGACAGGGGAGCAGGTAGAGACCCAGTACTTC. It translates to CSVETGEQVETQYF.

This rearrangement joins TRBV4-1 to TRBJ2-2; weak D call: TRBD2 (6 bases). V lost 0 bases and J lost 1, with 9 bases in between. The CDR3 extends over 16 amino acids. Germline values: CDR1 MGHRA, CDR2 YSYEKL. CDR3 nucleotide sequence: TGCGCCAGCAGCCAAGATGTCGGGAGGAACACCGGGGAGCTGTTTTTT. The encoded protein is CASSQDVGRNTGELFF.

V usage is TRBV2 and J usage is TRBJ1-2; 10 bases fit TRBD1. J lost 5 bases, V lost 6 bases, and 6 bases had no gene match. In germline, CDR1 is SNHLY, CDR2 FYNNEI. The CDR3 length is 14 residues. The CDR3 DNA sequence: TGTGCCAGCAGACTGGGACAGGGGCGGTATGGCTACACCTTC. Its translation is CASRLGQGRYGYTF.

The chain employs TRBV5-1 and TRBJ1-4, with TRBD1 as a possible D gene (6 bases). CDR1 SGHRS and CDR2 YFSETQ come from the germline V gene. V lost 1 base to trimming and J lost 2 bases, with 12 bases between them. The CDR3 consists of 16 residues. The CDR3 protein is CASSLTGLGTNEKLFF. As DNA, the CDR3 is TGCGCCAGCAGCTTGACAGGGTTGGGTACTAATGAAAAACTGTTTTTT. Looking up the rest from reference TRBV5-1 and TRBJ1-4 gives the full variable domain: KAGVTQTPRYLIKTRGQQVTLSCSPISGHRSVSWYQQTPGQGLQFLFEYFSETQRNKGNFPGRFSGRQFSNSRSEMNVSTLELGDSALYLCASSLTGLGTNEKLFFGSGTQLSVL.

The chain carries TRBV2 and TRBJ2-5; TRBD1 agrees at 8 bases. V lost 5 bases to trimming and J lost 2 bases; unmatched junction nucleotides: 4. Germline loops: CDR1 SNHLY, CDR2 FYNNEI. The CDR3 consists of 14 residues. CDR3 amino acids: CASSIRGRQETQYF. The CDR3 region has the DNA TGTGCCAGCAGTATCAGGGGGCGGCAAGAGACCCAGTACTTC.

This chain links TRBV6-5 with TRBJ1-1, with D possibly being TRBD1 (6 bases). Germline V gene lookup returns CDR1 MNHEY and CDR2 SVGAGI. V was shortened by 5 bases and J by 5 bases, with 12 bases between the two germline ends. The CDR3 is 13 amino acids. The CDR3 protein is CASSAMRGTEAFF. The CDR3 DNA reads as TGTGCCAGCAGTGCCATGAGGGGGACTGAAGCTTTCTTT.

This clone was seen only a few times. The CDR3 DNA is TGTGCCAGCAGCGAGGGACAGGGGCGGGAAAAACTGTTTTTT. Protein: CASSEGQGREKLFF. V is TRBV7-9 and J is TRBJ1-4; 10 positions match TRBD1. Trimming took 5 bases from V and 8 from J; bases not matched to a gene: 5. CDR1 is SEHNR, CDR2 FQNEAQ, per germline (reference sequence). The CDR3 runs 14 residues.

This chain joins TRBV27 and TRBJ2-7, with 7 positions matching TRBD1. After removal of 6 bases from V and 2 bases from J, the junction contained 13 bases not matched to a gene. This CDR3 region has 16 residues. Per germline, CDR1 MNHEY and CDR2 SMNVEV (reference sequence). The CDR3 bases are TGTGCCAGCAGCTTCTTCCGGGACAGCCTTCCCTACGAGCAGTACTTC. Encoded protein: CASSFFRDSLPYEQYF.

This clone was seen only a few times. This sequence joins TRBV19 and TRBJ2-7, with 12 bases fitting TRBD2. CDR1 is LNHDA and CDR2 is SQIVND in the germline V gene (reference sequence). This CDR3 spans 16 amino acids. With 5 bases clipped from V and 6 bases from J, the junction kept 11 bases outside the gene matches. CDR3 loop: CASSRLAGVMVGEQYF. The CDR3, as DNA: TGTGCCAGTAGTCGACTAGCGGGAGTAATGGTAGGCGAGCAGTACTTC.

This chain joins TRBV27 and TRBJ2-5, with 8 bases that match TRBD1. Trimming cost V 4 bases and J 7 bases; bases outside gene matches: 11. The CDR3 has 15 residues. Germline V lookup: CDR1 MNHEY, CDR2 SMNVEV (reference sequence). The CDR3 DNA follows: TGTGCCAGCAGTTCAGGACAGGGTGTGGCGGGGACCCAGTACTTC. This gives the protein CASSSGQGVAGTQYF.

J is TRBJ2-7 and V is TRBV27; TRBD1 might be the D (6 bases). Trimming removed 2 bases from V and 2 bases from J, with 10 bases in between. The CDR3 covers 14 residues. CDR1 is MNHEY and CDR2 is SMNVEV in the germline V gene (reference sequence). The CDR3 DNA reads as TGTGCCAGCAGTTTAAAACCAGGGGCCTACGAGCAGTACTTC. Its translation: CASSLKPGAYEQYF.